A selection of T cell receptor beta chains follows, all from one sample in a study of T cells in Graves' hyperthyroidism and ophthalmopathy. Via MiXCR, TCRdb re-called the multiplex PCR reads, giving one row per CDR3 protein. This table has approximately 380,000 distinct CDR3 sequences, roughly 13% appearing once. Sequencing used blood. The receptors come from a man aged 50-59 years with Graves' ophthalmopathy. The CDR3 runs from the conserved cysteine through the conserved F or W. The order of the fields is D gene, clone size, J gene, V gene, CDR3 DNA, CDR3 protein. The D gene is left open where the match is weak. Expanded clones are given a class, and other clones once, few, many or no size at all.

D: -
size: many
J: TRBJ2-7
V: TRBV27
DNA: TGTGCCAGCAGCCCCGGTTCAGGGTACGAGCAGTACTTC
CDR3: CASSPGSGYEQYF

D: -
size: many
J: TRBJ2-7
V: TRBV11-2
DNA: TGTGCCAGCAGTGGAACTGGGACTGCCTACGAGCAGTACTTC
CDR3: CASSGTGTAYEQYF

D: -
size: many
J: TRBJ2-7
V: TRBV5-1
DNA: TGCGCCAGCAGCTTTAGCGGTCCCTCCTACGAGCAGTACTTC
CDR3: CASSFSGPSYEQYF

D: -
size: few
J: TRBJ2-1
V: TRBV5-4
DNA: TGTGCCATCCATGCGGTGCACGATGAGCAGTTCTTC
CDR3: CAIHAVHDEQFF

D: -
size: -
J: TRBJ1-6
V: TRBV19
DNA: TGTGCCAGTAGTAACAGCGATAATTCACCCCTCCACTTT
CDR3: CASSNSDNSPLHF

D: -
size: few
J: TRBJ2-1
V: TRBV13
DNA: TGTGCCAGCAGCCGAGGGGGGGCGGCGAGCTCCTACAATGAGCAGTTCTTC
CDR3: CASSRGGAASSYNEQFF

D: TRBD2
size: -
J: TRBJ2-1
V: TRBV25-1
DNA: TGTGCCACTTCTCTAGCGGGAGGGTACAATGAGCAGTTCTTC
CDR3: CATSLAGGYNEQFF

D: -
size: many
J: TRBJ2-7
V: TRBV14
DNA: TGTGCCAGCAGCCAAGTGTCGGCCACCGGCGAGCAGTACTTC
CDR3: CASSQVSATGEQYF

D: TRBD2
size: many
J: TRBJ2-7
V: TRBV9
DNA: TGTGCCAGCAGCGGGGGGCCCCAGCGGGAGAGGGACGAGCAGTACTTC
CDR3: CASSGGPQRERDEQYF

D: -
size: many
J: TRBJ2-1
V: TRBV28
DNA: TGTGCCAGCAGTCCTAGACAAGGGAATGAGCAGTTCTTC
CDR3: CASSPRQGNEQFF

D: -
size: few
J: TRBJ2-1
V: TRBV4-1
DNA: TGCGCCAGCAGCCAAGGGGAGTACGAGCAGTTCTTC
CDR3: CASSQGEYEQFF

D: -
size: few
J: TRBJ2-5
V: TRBV9
DNA: TGTGCCAGCAGCGCGGGACAACTTCGGGGGACCCAGTACTTC
CDR3: CASSAGQLRGTQYF

D: TRBD1
size: few
J: TRBJ1-2
V: TRBV5-1
DNA: TGCGCCAGCAGCCCCCTACAGGGGGCTGGCTACACCTTC
CDR3: CASSPLQGAGYTF

D: -
size: -
J: TRBJ1-2
V: TRBV28
DNA: TGTGCCAGCAGCTCGTTAGGGGCTTTCGACGCTAACTATGGCTACACCTTC
CDR3: CASSSLGAFDANYGYTF

D: TRBD1
size: many
J: TRBJ2-3
V: TRBV28
DNA: TGTGCCAGCAGTCCCTCCGGGACAGACGGCACAGATACGCAGTATTTT
CDR3: CASSPSGTDGTDTQYF

D: TRBD2
size: many
J: TRBJ2-7
V: TRBV2
DNA: TGTGCCAGCAGTGAAGGGCGGGAGGCAGCCTACGAGCAGTACTTC
CDR3: CASSEGREAAYEQYF

D: -
size: many
J: TRBJ1-5
V: TRBV12-3/TRBV12-4
DNA: TGTGCCAGCAGTTTGGGCGGGAAAAATCAGCCCCAGCATTTT
CDR3: CASSLGGKNQPQHF

D: TRBD1
size: many
J: TRBJ2-1
V: TRBV3-1
DNA: TGTGCCAGCAGACGGACAGGGGGGATGAATGAGCAGTTCTTC
CDR3: CASRRTGGMNEQFF

D: -
size: -
J: TRBJ2-7
V: TRBV2
DNA: TGTGCCAGCAGTGTTCGAGGGACCTACGAGCAGTACTTC
CDR3: CASSVRGTYEQYF

D: TRBD1
size: -
J: TRBJ1-4
V: TRBV5-1
DNA: TGCGCCAGCAGCTTGGTACCCGGGACAGCCGTCCAACTGTTTTTT
CDR3: CASSLVPGTAVQLFF

D: -
size: few
J: TRBJ1-4
V: TRBV2
DNA: TGTGCCAGCAGTGAAGCGCTGGGGGCCCGAGAAAAACTGTTTTTT
CDR3: CASSEALGAREKLFF

D: -
size: few
J: TRBJ2-3
V: TRBV29-1
DNA: TGCAGCGTTGAAAGGTGGGAGAACACAGATACGCAGTATTTT
CDR3: CSVERWENTDTQYF

D: TRBD2
size: many
J: TRBJ2-7
V: TRBV11-1
DNA: TGTGCCAGCAGCCTAGCGGGGGATGCCTACGAGCAGTACTTC
CDR3: CASSLAGDAYEQYF

D: -
size: few
J: TRBJ2-1
V: TRBV7-2
DNA: TGTGCCAGCAGCTTAGAGTTGTGGGTTGAGCAGTTCTTC
CDR3: CASSLELWVEQFF

D: TRBD2
size: many
J: TRBJ2-1
V: TRBV12-5
DNA: TGTGCTAGTGGCATTAGCGGGTCCTCCTACAATGAGCAGTTCTTC
CDR3: CASGISGSSYNEQFF

D: -
size: -
J: TRBJ2-7
V: TRBV5-1
DNA: TGCGCCAGCAGCTTGGATTTCAACGAGCAGTACTTC
CDR3: CASSLDFNEQYF

D: -
size: few
J: TRBJ1-2
V: TRBV29-1
DNA: TGCAGCGTCGTCGGGATAGGAGAGGAGGTGGAACTGGGTGGCTACACCTTC
CDR3: CSVVGIGEEVELGGYTF

D: TRBD1
size: -
J: TRBJ1-5
V: TRBV20-1
DNA: TGCAGTGGGTCGGGACAGGGCCTGGGAAGTCAGCCCCAGCATTTT
CDR3: CSGSGQGLGSQPQHF

D: -
size: few
J: TRBJ2-5
V: TRBV5-1
DNA: TGCGCCAGCAGCCGGGGAGGAGCAGGGGGATCGGAGACCCAGTACTTC
CDR3: CASSRGGAGGSETQYF